A single sample is the source of the 5 T cell receptor beta chains below, sequenced in a study of PD-1 blockade in mismatch repair-deficient tumors. Here immunoSEQ multiplex PCR was the method, and the copy in TCRdb shows in-frame clones only, minus some. This sample has some 49,000 clones, with 65% to 80% found just once. The specimen comprised PBMCs, sampled before pembrolizumab treatment. These receptor sequences come from an adult with mismatch repair-deficient cancer.

This chain joins TRBV14 and TRBJ2-5, with TRBD1 as a possible D gene (6 bases). The V gene's germline CDR1 is SGHDN and CDR2 FVKESK. V lost 4 bases, J lost 3 bases, and 9 bases lay in between. The CDR3 totals 13 residues. For the CDR3, the DNA is TGTGCCAGCAGCCGCCAGGGGAAAGAGACCCAGTACTTC. Protein: CASSRQGKETQYF.

The chain recombines TRBV19 with TRBJ1-2, with D uncertain. This CDR3 is 15 amino acids long. V lost 5 bases and J lost 6, with 19 bases in between. Germline assignment: CDR1 LNHDA and CDR2 SQIVND (reference sequence). CDR3 nucleotide sequence: TGTGCCAGTAGTCGGCCCTCGACGGAACTTAATGGCTACACCTTC. The encoded protein is CASSRPSTELNGYTF.

This clone was observed a few times. The chain links TRBV5-1 to TRBJ2-2, with D uncertain. The CDR3 is made up of 14 amino acids. Between the trimmed V and J ends, which lost 0 bases and 1 base, there was a span of 4 bases. CDR1 and CDR2 from the germline V gene are SGHRS and YFSETQ. This CDR3 reads CASSLDRNTGELFF. The DNA of the CDR3 is TGCGCCAGCAGCTTGGATCGGAACACCGGGGAGCTGTTTTTT.

A few counts support this clone. DNA of the CDR3: TGTGCCTGGAGTACGCCCGACGGGTACACTGAAGCTTTCTTT. This encodes CAWSTPDGYTEAFF. The chain carries TRBV30 and TRBJ1-1; D is uncertain. The ends were cut back, 2 bases at V and 3 bases at J, with 13 bases in the middle. The CDR3 sequence is 14 residues long. Germline V gene lookup returns CDR1 GTSNPN and CDR2 SVGIG (reference sequence).

The V call is TRBV7-6, the J call TRBJ1-1; the match to TRBD1 covers 7 bases. The V gene's germline CDR1 is SGHVS and CDR2 FNYEAQ. Germline trimming cut 5 bases from V and 1 base from J; bases unmatched to any gene: 4. CDR3 length: 14 amino acids. CDR3 DNA: TGTGCCAGCAGCAAAAACAGGGGGAACACTGAAGCTTTCTTT. This translates into CASSKNRGNTEAFF.